These 21 T cell receptor beta chains were sequenced from one sample in a study of response to subunit inactivated influenza vaccine. TCRdb re-called the RT-PCR reads through MiXCR, storing one row per CDR3 protein. The repertoire holds about 570,000 distinct CDR3 sequences, with about 11% as singletons. This sample also appeared in a second study, on T cells expressing NK-cell markers. This second report adds: 5'RACE template switching built TCR beta cDNA with unique molecular identifiers.

The sample in question was PBMCs from blood, obtained on the day of vaccination. These receptors came from a man between 50 and 59 years old who received an inactivated influenza vaccine.

At least ten counts were recorded for this clonotype. This sequence joins TRBV12-3 or TRBV12-4 and TRBJ2-7; 11 bases agree with TRBD1. The CDR3 covers 14 residues. With 6 bases clipped from V and 2 bases from J, the junction kept 3 bases outside the gene matches. CDR3 protein: CASRPGQGAYEQYF. The CDR3 DNA reads TGTGCCAGCAGACCGGGACAGGGGGCCTACGAGCAGTACTTC.

The sample holds a few counts of this clonotype. V is TRBV19 and J is TRBJ1-2; D is unclear. The V gene's germline CDR1 is LNHDA and CDR2 SQIVND (reference sequence). V dropped 8 bases and J dropped 1 base, with 11 bases sitting between them. The CDR3 runs to 13 residues. CDR3 region: CASRPQDNYGYTF. The CDR3 DNA is TGTGCCAGTCGACCTCAAGATAACTATGGCTACACCTTC.

In its sample, this clonotype was seen a few times. The V gene is TRBV5-5, the J gene TRBJ2-7; TRBD2 matches 7 bases. The CDR3 spans 15 residues. Germline CDR1 and CDR2: SGHKS and YYEKEE (reference sequence). J lost 1 base, V lost 4 bases, and 8 bases had no gene match. In nucleotides, the CDR3 is TGTGCCAGCAGCCGGGAGCCTAGCGGTTCCTACGAGCAGTACTTC. This gives the protein CASSREPSGSYEQYF.

This clonotype was seen just once. J is TRBJ2-3 and V is TRBV7-9; D is possibly TRBD2 (6 bases). Germline CDR1 is SEHNR and CDR2 is FQNEAQ (reference sequence). Trimming pared 5 bases from V and 2 bases from J, leaving 20 bases between. The CDR3 has 17 residues. CDR3 loop: CASSPHPGGLPTDTQYF. In nucleotides, the CDR3 is TGTGCCAGCAGCCCTCATCCCGGGGGTCTTCCCACAGATACGCAGTATTTT.

The table lists this clonotype with a few counts. V usage is TRBV5-1 and J usage is TRBJ1-2; D ambiguous. The CDR3 is made up of 14 amino acids. V lost 0 bases, J lost 4 bases, and 10 bases lay in between. In germline, CDR1 is SGHRS, CDR2 YFSETQ. In DNA, the CDR3 is TGCGCCAGCAGCTTGGCTGGTACCAGCTATGGCTACACCTTC. Protein: CASSLAGTSYGYTF.

The chain uses TRBV12-3 or TRBV12-4 and TRBJ2-5, with a tentative D call TRBD1 (5 bases). Trimming removed 3 bases at V and 5 bases at J, with 13 bases between. The CDR3 is 14 residues long. The CDR3 loop is CASSLVIRAETQYF. The CDR3 bases are TGTGCCAGCAGTTTGGTCATCAGGGCGGAGACCCAGTACTTC.

This clonotype appeared a few times. The genes are TRBV4-2 and TRBJ2-7, with 7 bases aligning to TRBD1. Germline CDR1 is LGHNA and CDR2 is YNFKEQ. The CDR3 loop spans 15 amino acids. V shed 4 bases, J shed 3 bases, and the junction held 9 bases outside the gene matches. This CDR3 reads CASSRIAGTDYEQYF. The CDR3, as DNA: TGTGCCAGCAGCCGGATCGCCGGGACAGACTACGAGCAGTACTTC.

J is TRBJ2-2 and V is TRBV7-9, with 7 bases aligning to TRBD1. The CDR3 extends over 15 amino acids. Unmatched junction bases numbered 6, after V lost 5 bases and J lost 3 bases. Germline loops: CDR1 SEHNR, CDR2 FQNEAQ (reference sequence). The CDR3 reads CASSPGTEYTGELFF. The CDR3 nucleotides read TGTGCCAGCAGCCCCGGGACAGAGTACACCGGGGAGCTGTTTTTT. The full variable domain, rest sourced from reference TRBV7-9 and TRBJ2-2, is DTGVSQNPRHKITKRGQNVTFRCDPISEHNRLYWYRQTLGQGPEFLTYFQNEAQLEKSRLLSDRFSAERPKGSFSTLEIQRTEQGDSAMYLCASSPGTEYTGELFFGEGSRLTVL.

This clonotype was seen a few times. This chain joins TRBV4-2 and TRBJ2-6; 7 nucleotides agree with TRBD1. Germline-derived CDR1 and CDR2 are LGHNA and YNFKEQ. CDR3 length equals 18 residues. The junction had 5 bases not matched to a gene; V was cut back by 0 bases and J by 0 bases. DNA for the CDR3: TGTGCCAGCAGCCAAGAGCCCGGGACAGCCTCTGGGGCCAACGTCCTGACTTTC. This translates into CASSQEPGTASGANVLTF.

This clonotype was detected a few times. This rearrangement joins TRBV7-2 to TRBJ2-3, with D possibly TRBD1 on 5 matching bases. Looked up from germline, CDR1 is SGHTA and CDR2 is FQGNSA. CDR3 length: 13 residues. V lost 1 base, J lost 10 bases, and 12 bases lay in between. The CDR3 protein is CASSLGGSPAQYF. The CDR3 DNA follows: TGTGCCAGCAGCTTAGGGGGCTCCCCGGCGCAGTATTTT.

The gene calls are TRBV12-3 or TRBV12-4 and TRBJ1-5, with D uncertain. The CDR3 is 13 residues long. V lost 3 bases and J lost 3, with 6 bases in between. The CDR3 DNA follows: TGTGCCAGCAGTTTCGACCTCAATCAGCCCCAGCATTTT. Its protein product is CASSFDLNQPQHF.

This clonotype was counted ten times or more. The V call is TRBV29-1, the J call TRBJ2-2; possibly TRBD2 for D (5 bases). The CDR3 extends over 12 amino acids. The germline gives CDR1 SQVTM, CDR2 ANQGSEA. Trimming pared 8 bases from V and 8 bases from J, leaving 15 bases between. The CDR3 nucleotides read TGCAGCCACCTTGAGGGAACGGGGGAGCTGTTTTTT. Its protein product is CSHLEGTGELFF.

This chain uses TRBV5-1 with TRBJ1-3; 9 bases align to TRBD1. The V gene end was trimmed by 0 bases and the J gene end by 2 bases; junction bases not matched to a gene: 6. The CDR3 consists of 17 residues. Looked up from germline, CDR1 is SGHRS and CDR2 is YFSETQ. The CDR3 DNA is TGCGCCAGCAGCTTGGATCACAGGGGGCAAGCTGGAAACACCATATATTTT. Protein product: CASSLDHRGQAGNTIYF.

This clonotype was observed a few times. The rearrangement uses TRBV7-6 and TRBJ2-7; D is perhaps TRBD1 (6 bases). Germline assignment: CDR1 SGHVS and CDR2 FNYEAQ. The V and J ends lost 5 bases and 6 bases respectively, with 17 bases between them. The CDR3 length is 14 residues. The CDR3 sequence: CASSPGHIMGEQYF. The DNA of the CDR3 is TGTGCCAGCAGCCCGGGACACATAATGGGCGAGCAGTACTTC. The full variable domain, in which reference TRBV7-6 and TRBJ2-7 provide the parts outside the CDR3, is GAGVSQSPRYKVTKRGQDVALRCDPISGHVSLYWYRQALGQGPEFLTYFNYEAQQDKSGLPNDRFSAERPEGSISTLTIQRTEQRDSAMYRCASSPGHIMGEQYFGPGTRLTVT.

At least ten counts were recorded for this clonotype. The V and J genes are TRBV20-1 and TRBJ2-1; tentatively, D is TRBD2 (6 bases). The length of the CDR3 is 14 residues. Trimming stripped 6 bases from V and 7 bases from J, with 19 bases between. The germline CDR1 and CDR2 sequences are DFQATT and SNEGSKA (reference sequence). The CDR3 protein is CSAEGLHGGNEQFF. Here the CDR3 DNA reads TGCAGTGCGGAGGGACTCCACGGTGGGAATGAGCAGTTCTTC.

This clonotype was found a few times. V and J are TRBV20-1 and TRBJ2-7, with 9 bases lining up with TRBD1. Trimming took 5 bases from V and 2 from J; bases not matched to a gene: 7. The CDR3 is 14 residues long. Germline assignment: CDR1 DFQATT and CDR2 SNEGSKA (reference sequence). The CDR3 is CSAVPGQGPYEQYF. CDR3 bases: TGCAGTGCTGTCCCGGGACAGGGCCCCTACGAGCAGTACTTC.

V is TRBV15 and J is TRBJ1-1; 9 bases match TRBD1. This CDR3 region has 15 residues. J was trimmed by 6 bases and V by 1 base; bases with no gene match: 6. Germline loops: CDR1 LNHNV, CDR2 YYDKDF (reference sequence). CDR3 region: CATSRGTGTGSEAFF. The CDR3 DNA sequence: TGTGCCACCAGCAGAGGCACCGGGACAGGGTCTGAAGCTTTCTTT.

The chain has TRBV6-5 and TRBJ2-1; D is tentatively TRBD1 or TRBD2 (6 bases each). Germline CDR1 MNHEY, CDR2 SVGAGI. V lost 4 bases and J lost 5, with 15 bases in between. The CDR3 sequence is 15 residues long. CDR3: CASSWGTPGDNEQFF. CDR3 DNA sequence: TGTGCCAGCAGTTGGGGGACTCCAGGGGACAATGAGCAGTTCTTC.

In this sample, this clonotype turned up many times. This sequence joins TRBV27 and TRBJ2-1; 8 positions match TRBD2. Per germline, CDR1 MNHEY and CDR2 SMNVEV (reference sequence). The CDR3 has 17 residues. J was trimmed by 3 bases and V by 1 base; bases with no gene match: 8. The CDR3 loop reads CASSLFRGGPLYNEQFF. The CDR3 DNA is TGTGCCAGCAGTTTATTTCGGGGGGGGCCTCTCTACAATGAGCAGTTCTTC.

This clonotype has just a few counts. The rearrangement uses TRBV12-3 or TRBV12-4 and TRBJ2-1; 8 nucleotides align to TRBD2. V lost 2 bases and J lost 5; bases outside the gene matches: 8. The CDR3 consists of 16 residues. As DNA, the CDR3 is TGTGCCAGCAGTTTATACCCGGGAGGGTCCCACAATGAGCAGTTCTTC. It specifies CASSLYPGGSHNEQFF.

In nucleotides, the CDR3 is TGTGCCAGCAGCCAAGATCGGGGGACAGGAGGAGGGCCGTACTTC. Protein sequence: CASSQDRGTGGGPYF. This chain uses TRBV3-1 with TRBJ2-7, with 8 bases that match TRBD1. Germline values: CDR1 LGHDT, CDR2 YNNKEL (reference sequence). J was trimmed by 12 bases and V by 0 bases; bases with no gene match: 13. The CDR3 is made up of 15 amino acids.